Listed here are 6 T cell receptor beta chains from one sample, sequenced in a study of shared clonotypes between healthy human individuals. Generated by immunoSEQ multiplex PCR, the TCRdb table keeps only in-frame clones and is missing some. The table lists about 1 million clones, around 74% of them singletons. The sequenced sample was memory CD4+ T cells sorted from blood. Subset here: CD45RA-negative fraction. Receptors were obtained from a man between 18 and 35 years old in good health.

The chain links TRBV2 to TRBJ2-7; TRBD1 agrees at 7 bases. Germline assignment: CDR1 SNHLY and CDR2 FYNNEI. The CDR3 is 13 residues long. Germline trimming cut 6 bases from V and 2 bases from J; bases unmatched to any gene: 4. CDR3 nucleotide sequence: TGTGCCAGCAGGGACAGGAAAACCTACGAGCAGTACTTC. Translation: CASRDRKTYEQYF.

This chain links TRBV19 with TRBJ1-1; D is perhaps TRBD1 (5 bases). Trimming cost V 6 bases and J 0 bases, with 14 bases left between them. This CDR3 spans 15 amino acids. Per the germline V gene, CDR1 is LNHDA and CDR2 is SQIVND (reference sequence). The CDR3: CASRNYGDLNTEAFF. The DNA of the CDR3 is TGTGCCAGTAGGAACTACGGGGACCTGAACACTGAAGCTTTCTTT.

This sequence joins TRBV2 and TRBJ2-1; TRBD1 is a possible D gene (6 bases). The CDR3 is made up of 13 amino acids. Trimming took off 7 bases at V and 8 bases at J, with 15 bases between the two ends. The V gene's germline CDR1 is SNHLY and CDR2 FYNNEI. CDR3 nucleotide sequence: TGTGCCAGCATCAACTCAGGGGCATATGAGCAGTTCTTC. It encodes CASINSGAYEQFF.

The chain uses TRBV4-3 and TRBJ2-7; TRBD1 might be the D (6 bases). Trimming removed 1 base from V and 1 base from J, with 11 bases in between. The CDR3 has 15 amino acids. Germline CDR1 reads LGHNA; CDR2 reads YSLEER. The CDR3 here is CASSQVWDKSYEQYF. The DNA for the CDR3 is TGCGCCAGCAGCCAAGTGTGGGACAAGTCCTACGAGCAGTACTTC.

The chain combines TRBV10-3 with TRBJ1-5; TRBD1 matches 8 bases. J gave up 4 bases and V 8 bases, and 7 bases lay outside the gene matches. This CDR3 has 14 amino acids. CDR1 is ENHRY and CDR2 is SYGVKD in the germline V gene. The CDR3 here is CAIGTGNLNQPQHF. The CDR3 nucleotides are TGTGCCATCGGGACAGGTAACCTTAATCAGCCCCAGCATTTT.

The chain combines TRBV27 with TRBJ2-7, with no clear D. Germline CDR1 reads MNHEY; CDR2 reads SMNVEV (reference sequence). V dropped 8 bases and J dropped 3 bases, with 14 bases sitting between them. The length of the CDR3 is 13 residues. The DNA of the CDR3 is TGTGCCAGCTCACAGACTGTGGGCTACGAGCAGTACTTC. Protein product: CASSQTVGYEQYF.